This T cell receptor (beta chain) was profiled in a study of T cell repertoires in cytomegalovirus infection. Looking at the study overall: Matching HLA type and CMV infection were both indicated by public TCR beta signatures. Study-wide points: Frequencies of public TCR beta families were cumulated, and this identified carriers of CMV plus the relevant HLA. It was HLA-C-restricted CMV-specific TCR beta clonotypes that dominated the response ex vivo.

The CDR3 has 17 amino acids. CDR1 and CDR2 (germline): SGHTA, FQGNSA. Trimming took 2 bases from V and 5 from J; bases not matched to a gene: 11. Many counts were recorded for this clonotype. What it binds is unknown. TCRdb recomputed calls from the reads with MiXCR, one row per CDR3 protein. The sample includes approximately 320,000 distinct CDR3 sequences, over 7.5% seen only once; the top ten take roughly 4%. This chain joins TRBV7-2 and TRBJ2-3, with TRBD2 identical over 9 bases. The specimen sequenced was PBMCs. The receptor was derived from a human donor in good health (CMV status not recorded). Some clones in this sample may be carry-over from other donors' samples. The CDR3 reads CASSLTPVRGGQDTQYF. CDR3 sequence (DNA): TGTGCCAGCAGCTTAACGCCCGTGCGGGGGGGACAAGATACGCAGTATTTT.